The clone carrying this T cell receptor (beta chain) has ten or more counts. The data were obtained in a study of read filtering for tumor transcriptome and immune sequencing. Sampling of bone marrow took place during active disease in every patient. Germline assignment: CDR1 SGDLS and CDR2 YYNGEE. Trimming removed 4 bases from V and 5 bases from J, with 15 bases in between. This CDR3 spans 14 amino acids. Molecular barcoded adaptors covering alpha/delta and beta/gamma chains were used on approximately 400 ng RNA. TCRdb re-derived calls from the reads in MiXCR, one entry per CDR3 protein. This sample has more than 45,000 distinct CDR3 sequences, with about 12% found just once.

This TCR came from a donor aged 40 or over with multiple myeloma. Sequencing used a population of CD138-negative cells sorted from bone marrow. The rearrangement joins TRBV9 to TRBJ1-1, with a weak D call TRBD1 (5 bases). CDR3 region: CASSTRDLRTEAFF. Here the CDR3 DNA reads TGTGCCAGCAGCACCAGGGATTTAAGGACTGAAGCTTTCTTT.